This record looks at one T cell receptor (beta chain) sequence and its context. This clonotype was observed many times. Its antigen has not been determined. No much larger clone is present one base from it, and per-base qualities are unavailable. This sample is drawn from a study of T cells after yellow fever vaccination (dated by TCRdb to between 2018 and 2021). As for the study more broadly: The SMART-Seq v4 Ultra Low Input RNA kit was used to prepare libraries from fractions with low cell numbers. To track T-cell clones before and after primary and booster YFV17D yellow fever vaccination, bulk TCR alpha and beta repertoires were sequenced longitudinally. Two healthy male donors, one aged 18 to 30 and one aged 30 to 39 years, were included in the cohort. Blood was collected at multiple timepoints before and after primary and secondary immunization, and bulk PBMC replicates and cell subsets were isolated. Results and caveats for the whole study, not just this receptor: Most clones expanded after primary vaccination (about 96% of CD4 and roughly 88% of CD8) were re-detected after the booster, suggesting that broad memory maintenance occurred. Compared with the primary T-cell response, the secondary T-cell response was faster but weaker, reaching its peak on day 5 rather than on day 15. A small fraction of clonotypes showed up in both the CD4 and CD8 compartments, probably as a result of convergent recombination. Computational filtering was required because FACS-sorted repertoires could contain abundant contaminating clonotypes from the bulk population. The study included only two donors, which limits how far the findings can be generalized.

TCR cDNA was synthesized by 5'RACE template switching, through which a universal primer site and unique molecular identifiers were introduced. Priming of cDNA synthesis was performed from both the TCR alpha and TCR beta constant segments. Library amplification involved two PCR steps, and the second step added sample barcodes and sequencing adapters. Sequencing of the libraries was done on either Illumina HiSeq 2500 (2x100 bp) or NovaSeq (2x150 bp). The paper's processing steps were these. MIGEC handled demultiplexing of reads and collapsing into UMI consensus sequences, while MiXCR performed V(D)J alignment. Using edgeR on replicate PBMC samples, clonotypes were called vaccine-responding if FDR was below 0.01 and the log2 fold change was above 5 up to day 15. Bulk clonotypes were assigned CD4 or CD8 identity according to which sequenced CD4 or CD8 repertoire held them at higher abundance. TCRdb applied fastp at Q25 and MiXCR to the public reads, then kept only in-frame beta chains. Every entry covers one CDR3 protein and lists the most common genes and DNA from its rows. The V and J calls were not made by the authors but by TCRdb's processing. For this sample the table gives 450,000 to 650,000 distinct CDR3 sequences, of which 20% to 25% were detected only once. The top ten clonotypes cover roughly a sixth of the sample.

Taken with the paper, the label for treatment or condition translates to: live attenuated yellow fever vaccine strain. Two biological replicates of bulk PBMCs were collected at each blood-draw timepoint. A standard Ficoll-Paque protocol was used to isolate PBMCs from peripheral blood. TriZol was used to extract RNA from bulk PBMCs, CD4 and CD8 fractions, and dextramer-positive and dextramer-negative fractions. Here the sequenced sample was PBMCs, taken around 3 weeks after the first yellow fever vaccination. The source of this sequence is a young man who received the YFV17D yellow fever vaccine.

The bases read TGCGCCAGCAGCCAGCTGCGGGCGGGGGGTTCAGATACGCAGTATTTT. Its translation is CASSQLRAGGSDTQYF. The sequence links TRBV5-1 to TRBJ2-3, with 8 bases aligning to TRBD2. From its cysteine to its phenylalanine, the CDR3 spans 16 amino acids. Just CDR3 DNA is preserved here, 48 bases in frame from base 1. V lost 4 bases and J lost 4 bases, and the count of bases not matched to a germline gene is 11. Per the germline V gene, SGHRS is the CDR1 and YFSETQ is the CDR2.